This TCR beta chain was recovered during a study of T cell changes during pregnancy in multiple sclerosis. Measured with immunoSEQ multiplex PCR; TCRdb has only the in-frame clones, and not every one. This sample yields more than 50,000 clones, of which 80% to 95% are seen a single time; about 1.2% belongs to the top ten. The CDR3 consists of 12 residues. V gave up 5 bases and J gave up 3 bases, with 8 bases separating them. Per the germline V gene, CDR1 is MDHEN and CDR2 is SYDVKM. J is TRBJ2-7 and V is TRBV28, with D maybe TRBD2 (6 bases). This TCR was recovered from a female donor in good health, enrolled as a control in a pregnancy study. The sequencing used peripheral blood, collected after pregnancy. CDR3 protein: CASSGSGYEQYF. The CDR3 nucleotides read TGTGCCAGCAGTGGTAGCGGCTACGAGCAGTACTTC.